These 9 T cell receptor beta chains were sequenced from one sample in a study of cytomegalovirus exposure and HLA in healthy donors. The PCR ran on 60 Vbeta and 13 Jbeta primers. TCRdb keeps only in-frame clones here, not all; method: immunoSEQ multiplex PCR. The sample has over 150,000 clones; approximately 80% are singletons. The sequencing sample was made of PBMCs. The receptors shown here come from a man in his thirties or forties in good health and CMV-seropositive.

The chain carries TRBV15 and TRBJ2-7; 10 bases are shared with TRBD2. Germline V gene sequence: CDR1 LNHNV, CDR2 YYDKDF (reference sequence). CDR3 size: 14 residues. Unmatched junction bases numbered 7, after V lost 5 bases and J lost 6 bases. The CDR3 sequence: CATSLAGERSEQYF. Here the CDR3 DNA reads TGTGCCACCAGCCTAGCGGGGGAACGCAGCGAGCAGTACTTC.

This chain joins TRBV2 and TRBJ1-4; 9 nucleotides match TRBD1. Germline loops: CDR1 SNHLY, CDR2 FYNNEI. V lost 8 bases to trimming and J lost 3 bases; unmatched junction nucleotides: 13. This CDR3 region has 17 residues. The CDR3 region is CASADQGTGFSNEKLFF. CDR3 nucleotides: TGTGCCAGCGCAGACCAAGGGACAGGGTTTTCTAATGAAAAACTGTTTTTT.

V is TRBV28 and J is TRBJ2-5; possible D gene TRBD1, 5 bases. The germline V gene encodes CDR1 MDHEN and CDR2 SYDVKM. CDR3 length equals 15 residues. V lost 3 bases, J lost 1 base, and 12 bases lay in between. CDR3 amino acids: CASSLPGWTQETQYF. The CDR3, as DNA: TGTGCCAGCAGTTTGCCAGGGTGGACCCAAGAGACCCAGTACTTC. Drawing the rest from reference TRBV28 and TRBJ2-5, the complete variable domain is DVKVTQSSRYLVKRTGEKVFLECVQDMDHENMFWYRQDPGLGLRLIYFSYDVKMKEKGDIPEGYSVSREKKERFSLILESASTNQTSMYLCASSLPGWTQETQYFGPGTRLLVL.

This rearrangement joins TRBV5-1 to TRBJ2-3, with D perhaps TRBD1 (5 bases). Germline V gene lookup returns CDR1 SGHRS and CDR2 YFSETQ. The V end lost 4 bases, the J end lost 3 bases, and 15 bases lay between the germline ends. The CDR3 covers 15 residues. The CDR3 protein is CASSPARGRTDTQYF. The CDR3 DNA reads as TGCGCCAGCAGCCCCGCAAGGGGTAGGACAGATACGCAGTATTTT.

A few counts support this clone. The rearrangement uses TRBV27 and TRBJ2-7; 13 bases are shared with TRBD2. The V gene's germline CDR1 is MNHEY and CDR2 SMNVEV (reference sequence). V trimming: 6 bases; J trimming: 3 bases; junction bases outside the gene matches: 8. This CDR3 spans 16 amino acids. The CDR3 region has the DNA TGTGCCAGCAGAGAAGGGACTAGCGGGGCGTACTACGAGCAGTACTTC. Its translation: CASREGTSGAYYEQYF.

The CDR3 nucleotides read TGTGCTAGTGGTTTGGTACTGGGACAGCGTAACTATGGCTACACCTTC. Residues: CASGLVLGQRNYGYTF. The V and J genes are TRBV12-5 and TRBJ1-2, with TRBD1 matching 7 bases. The CDR3 length is 16 residues. Looked up from germline, CDR1 is LGHNT and CDR2 is FRNRAP. With 0 bases clipped from V and 1 base from J, the junction kept 5 bases outside the gene matches.

Details on this clone: One end of the junction varies from germline; a read error may be responsible. The sample has other DNA sequences that encode this CDR3 too. V is TRBV5-1 and J is TRBJ2-5, with 9 nucleotides matching TRBD1. The CDR3 is 15 residues long. Germline values: CDR1 SGHRS, CDR2 YFSETQ. The DNA of the CDR3 is TGCGCCAGCAGCTTTACCCGGACAGGGGAAGAGACCCAATACTTC. This translates into CASSFTRTGEETQYF.

The chain is built from TRBV2 and TRBJ1-6, with D hard to call. The CDR3 covers 16 residues. Deletions cut 2 bases from V and 7 bases from J, with 15 bases between. Germline CDR1 is SNHLY and CDR2 is FYNNEI. The CDR3 is CASSEYGWQRNSPLHF. As DNA, the CDR3 is TGTGCCAGCAGTGAATATGGGTGGCAGCGCAATTCACCCCTCCACTTT. The variable domain in full, with the rest retrieved from reference TRBV2 and TRBJ1-6, is EPEVTQTPSHQVTQMGQEVILRCVPISNHLYFYWYRQILGQKVEFLVSFYNNEISEKSEIFDDQFSVERPDGSNFTLKIRSTKLEDSAMYFCASSEYGWQRNSPLHFGNGTRLTVT.

The chain joins TRBV18 to TRBJ1-2, with TRBD1 matching over 11 bases. This CDR3 has 15 residues. Germline CDR1 is KGHSH and CDR2 is LQKENI. V gave up 3 bases and J gave up 7 bases; unmatched junction bases: 7. CDR3 amino acids: CASSPSGQGAAGYTF. In DNA form, the CDR3 reads TGTGCCAGCTCACCGTCCGGACAGGGGGCAGCTGGCTACACCTTC.